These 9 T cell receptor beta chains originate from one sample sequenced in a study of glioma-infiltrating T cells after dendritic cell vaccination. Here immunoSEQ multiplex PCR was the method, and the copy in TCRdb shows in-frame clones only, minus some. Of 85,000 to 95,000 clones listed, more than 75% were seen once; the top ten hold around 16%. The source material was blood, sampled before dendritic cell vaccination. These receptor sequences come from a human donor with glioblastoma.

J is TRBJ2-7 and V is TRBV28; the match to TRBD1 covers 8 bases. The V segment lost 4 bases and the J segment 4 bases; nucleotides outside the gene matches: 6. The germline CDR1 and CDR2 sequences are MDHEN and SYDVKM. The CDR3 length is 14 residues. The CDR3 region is CASSSRTGKYEQYF. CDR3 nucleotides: TGTGCCAGCAGTTCAAGGACAGGGAAATACGAGCAGTACTTC.

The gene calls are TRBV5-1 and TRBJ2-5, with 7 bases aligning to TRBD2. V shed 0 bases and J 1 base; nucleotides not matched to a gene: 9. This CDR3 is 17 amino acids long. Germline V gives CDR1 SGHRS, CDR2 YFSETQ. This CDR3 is CASSLGGLSVTQETQYF. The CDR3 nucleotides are TGCGCCAGCAGCTTGGGGGGACTATCCGTGACCCAAGAGACCCAGTACTTC. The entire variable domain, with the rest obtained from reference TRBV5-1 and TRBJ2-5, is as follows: KAGVTQTPRYLIKTRGQQVTLSCSPISGHRSVSWYQQTPGQGLQFLFEYFSETQRNKGNFPGRFSGRQFSNSRSEMNVSTLELGDSALYLCASSLGGLSVTQETQYFGPGTRLLVL.

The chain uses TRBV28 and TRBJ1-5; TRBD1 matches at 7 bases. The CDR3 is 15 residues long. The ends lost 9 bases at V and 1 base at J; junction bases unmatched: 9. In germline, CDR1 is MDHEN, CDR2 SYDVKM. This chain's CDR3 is CASQGDRESNQPQHF. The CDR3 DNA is TGTGCCAGTCAGGGAGACAGGGAAAGCAATCAGCCCCAGCATTTT.

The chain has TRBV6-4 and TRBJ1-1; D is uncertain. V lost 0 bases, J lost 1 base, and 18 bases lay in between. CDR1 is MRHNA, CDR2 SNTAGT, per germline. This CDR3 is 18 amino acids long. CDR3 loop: CASSDSMGRWLKNTEAFF. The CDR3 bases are TGTGCCAGCAGTGACTCGATGGGCCGTTGGTTAAAGAACACTGAAGCTTTCTTT.

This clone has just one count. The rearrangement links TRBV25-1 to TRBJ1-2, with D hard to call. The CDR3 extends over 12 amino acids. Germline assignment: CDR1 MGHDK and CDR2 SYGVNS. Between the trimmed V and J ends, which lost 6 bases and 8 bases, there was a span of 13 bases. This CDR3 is CASRGGGQGYTF. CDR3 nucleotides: TGTGCCAGCAGGGGTGGAGGGCAAGGCTACACCTTC.

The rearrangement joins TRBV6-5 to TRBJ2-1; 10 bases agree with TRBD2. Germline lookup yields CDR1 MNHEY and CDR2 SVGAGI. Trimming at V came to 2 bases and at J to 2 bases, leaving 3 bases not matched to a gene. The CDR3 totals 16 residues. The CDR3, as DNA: TGTGCCAGCAGTTACGATGGGACTAGCGCCTACAATGAGCAGTTCTTC. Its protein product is CASSYDGTSAYNEQFF.

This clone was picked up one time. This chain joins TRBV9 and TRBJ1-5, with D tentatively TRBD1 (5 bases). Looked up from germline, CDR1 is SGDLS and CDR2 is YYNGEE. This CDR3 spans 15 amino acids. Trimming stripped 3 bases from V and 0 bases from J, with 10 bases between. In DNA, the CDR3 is TGTGCCAGCAGCGGGGAGGGGTATAGCAATCAGCCCCAGCATTTT. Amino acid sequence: CASSGEGYSNQPQHF.

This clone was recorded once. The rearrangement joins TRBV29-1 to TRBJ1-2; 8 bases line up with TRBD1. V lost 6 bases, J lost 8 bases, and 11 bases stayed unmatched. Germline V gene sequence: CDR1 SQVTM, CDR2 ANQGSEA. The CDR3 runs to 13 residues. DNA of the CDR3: TGCAGCGTGACGCGTCAGGGGGCGGGGGGCTACACCTTC. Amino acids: CSVTRQGAGGYTF.

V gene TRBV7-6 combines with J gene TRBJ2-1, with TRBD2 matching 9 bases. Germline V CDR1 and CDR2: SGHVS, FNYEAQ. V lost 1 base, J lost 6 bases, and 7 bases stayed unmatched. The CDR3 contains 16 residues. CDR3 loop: CASSLGGREGLNEQFF. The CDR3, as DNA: TGTGCCAGCAGCTTAGGGGGGCGGGAGGGCCTCAATGAGCAGTTCTTC.